This TCR beta chain was identified in a study of yellow fever vaccine responses in identical twins. As to this clonotype: The antigen remains undetermined.

A single record per CDR3 protein comes from TCRdb applying MiXCR to the RT-PCR reads. The sample contains some 9,900 distinct CDR3 sequences, around four fifths of which appear only once. Study findings and constraints: The T cell response to vaccination in identical twins was reportedly partly convergent and partly personalized.

The CDR3 consists of 16 residues. Germline V gene data show CDR1 as SNHLY and CDR2 as FYNNEI. Trimming took 0 bases from V and 5 from J; bases not matched to a gene: 8. The sample was T cells from blood (PBMCs), unsorted or a sorted subset (not recorded which), taken before or after yellow fever vaccination (not recorded which). The receptor was isolated from a young woman who received the yellow fever vaccine. This chain connects TRBV2 to TRBJ1-1; 8 nucleotides align to TRBD1. CDR3 in DNA: TGTGCCAGCAGTGAAGCTAGCAGGGGGCGGTTAACTGAAGCTTTCTTT. This encodes CASSEASRGRLTEAFF.